Below are 9 T cell receptor beta chains sequenced from a single sample in a study of T cells after yellow fever vaccination. MiXCR, applied by TCRdb to the 5' RACE reads, yields one record per CDR3 protein. The table records 20,000 to 25,000 distinct CDR3 sequences, around 5.2% of them present only once. The specimen was PBMCs, either bulk or a sorted T-cell subset (CD4+, CD8+, memory, or dextramer-sorted; not recorded which), collected 45 days after the first yellow fever vaccination. Every receptor here comes from a man younger than 30 who received the YFV17D yellow fever vaccine.

This chain joins TRBV3-1 and TRBJ2-7; D assignment may be TRBD1 or TRBD2 (6 bases each). Trimming pared 11 bases from V and 0 bases from J, leaving 23 bases between. The germline CDR1 and CDR2 sequences are LGHDT and YNNKEL (reference sequence). The CDR3 spans 16 residues. This CDR3 reads CASTQDEGGCSYEQYV. CDR3 sequence (DNA): TGTGCCTCCACCCAAGATGAAGGGGGGTGCTCCTACGAGCAGTACGTC.

This clonotype was picked up many times. V usage is TRBV5-6 and J usage is TRBJ2-4, with 9 bases aligning to TRBD1. With V trimmed by 3 bases and J by 5 bases, 9 bases remained unmatched. The CDR3 runs to 16 residues. Looked up from germline, CDR1 is SGHDT and CDR2 is YYEEEE. CDR3 in amino acids: CASSWGGDRVQNIQYF. The DNA for the CDR3 is TGTGCCAGCAGCTGGGGGGGGGACAGGGTCCAAAACATTCAGTACTTC.

This clonotype has at least ten counts. The rearrangement uses TRBV28 and TRBJ2-3; the D gene is possibly TRBD1 (6 bases). This CDR3 region has 16 residues. Trimming removed 4 bases from V and 0 bases from J, with 14 bases in between. CDR1 and CDR2 from the germline V gene are MDHEN and SYDVKM. Here the CDR3 reads CASSSPGTLSTDTQYF. CDR3 nucleotide sequence: TGTGCCAGCAGTTCCCCCGGGACACTGAGCACAGATACGCAGTATTTT.

This clonotype has a count of ten or more. The chain has TRBV27 and TRBJ2-5, with 12 bases that match TRBD2. In germline, CDR1 is MNHEY, CDR2 SMNVEV (reference sequence). The CDR3 spans 15 residues. Losses at the gene ends were 2 bases for V and 5 bases for J; bases not matched to a gene: 3. The CDR3 is CASSLLAGGRETQYF. In DNA, the CDR3 is TGTGCCAGCAGTTTACTAGCGGGGGGGCGGGAGACCCAGTACTTC.

This clonotype was seen ten or more times. This chain connects TRBV4-2 to TRBJ1-6; no clear D gene. Trimming left V 2 bases short and J 7 bases short, with 9 bases between. This CDR3 has 14 residues. Germline V gene data show CDR1 as LGHNA and CDR2 as YNFKEQ. CDR3 amino acids: CASSQPTGNSPLHF. CDR3 nucleotide sequence: TGTGCCAGCAGCCAACCTACCGGCAATTCACCCCTCCACTTT.

This clonotype is classed as medium-sized (0.01 to 0.1%). This chain connects TRBV4-1 to TRBJ2-5, with D tentatively TRBD2 (7 bases). Trimming removed 3 bases at V and 1 base at J, with 24 bases between. The CDR3 length is 19 residues. CDR1 is MGHRA and CDR2 is YSYEKL in the germline V gene. In DNA, the CDR3 is TGCGCCAGCAGCCACCCCGGGCTTAGGGGGGGGGCGTTCCAAGAGACCCAGTACTTC. It is translated as CASSHPGLRGGAFQETQYF.

This clonotype was seen at least ten times. The chain employs TRBV6-5 and TRBJ2-1; unclear D gene. The CDR3 has 11 amino acids. Deletions cut 9 bases from V and 5 bases from J, with 8 bases between. Germline V gene data show CDR1 as MNHEY and CDR2 as SVGAGI. CDR3: CASSPNNEQFF. The DNA for the CDR3 is TGTGCCAGTAGCCCAAACAATGAGCAGTTCTTC.

This clonotype came up many times. V gene TRBV28 combines with J gene TRBJ1-1, with D perhaps TRBD1 (5 bases). Trimming stripped 4 bases from V and 1 base from J, with 13 bases between. CDR3 length: 15 amino acids. Germline V gives CDR1 MDHEN, CDR2 SYDVKM. CDR3 DNA sequence: TGTGCCAGCAGTTATGGGGGAAGCGGGAACACTGAAGCTTTCTTT. The encoded protein is CASSYGGSGNTEAFF.

Many counts were recorded for this clonotype. The chain links TRBV7-2 to TRBJ2-7; 7 bases fit TRBD1. The V gene end was trimmed by 0 bases and the J gene end by 4 bases; junction bases not matched to a gene: 6. Germline assignment: CDR1 SGHTA and CDR2 FQGNSA. The CDR3 contains 15 residues. The CDR3 DNA reads TGTGCCAGCAGCTTAGCGCAGGGGACAGAGTACGAGCAGTACGTC. Translation gives CASSLAQGTEYEQYV.